The sequence of this TCR beta chain was determined in a study of T-cell reconstitution after alpha-beta-depleted transplantation in children. This clonotype was detected ten times or more. The V end was cut by 2 bases, the J end by 5 bases, with 14 bases between. Germline CDR1 is SGHRS and CDR2 is YFSETQ. This CDR3 is 14 amino acids long. Unique molecular identifiers were built into the TCRbeta library. One entry per CDR3 protein results from TCRdb running MiXCR on the PCR reads. Here the sample spans about 72,000 distinct CDR3 sequences, just under 7.5% being singletons. Specimen: PBMCs from the stem cell graft donor, collected from the stem cell graft. The clonotype originates from a human donor who donated a stem cell graft to a child with acute lymphoblastic leukemia. This chain uses TRBV5-1 with TRBJ2-7, with D possibly TRBD1 on 6 matching bases. The chain's CDR3 is CASSFEKGVDEQYF. The CDR3 DNA reads TGCGCCAGCAGCTTTGAAAAGGGGGTCGACGAGCAGTACTTC.